This T cell receptor (beta chain) was documented in a study of post-analysis software for immune sequencing data. Across the study: Several disease courses (relapsing-remitting, secondary progressive and progressive-relapsing) of multiple sclerosis were included.

The library was made from cDNA and included unique molecular identifiers. TCRdb independently ran MiXCR on the PCR reads; one entry per CDR3 protein. The table has some 260,000 distinct CDR3 sequences, about 38% seen once. On this clonotype itself: What it recognizes is unknown.

Study observations and caveats: Several TRBV segments (TRBV5-6, TRBV5-1 and TRBV20-1 among them) occurred more frequently in patients than in controls. People with multiple sclerosis had a significantly lower normalized Chao1 diversity than controls did.

CDR1 is SGHRS, CDR2 YFSETQ, per germline. V lost 3 bases and J lost 6; bases outside the gene matches: 3. CDR3 length: 13 residues. The chain carries TRBV5-1 and TRBJ1-1, with TRBD1 identical over 9 bases. The origin of this receptor is a girl between 10 and 17 years old with multiple sclerosis. The sequenced material came from blood. The CDR3 here is CASSSDRGPEAFF. CDR3 nucleotides: TGCGCCAGCAGCTCGGACAGGGGACCTGAAGCTTTCTTT.